Below, one TCR beta chain is given with its context. The sample comes from a study of cytomegalovirus exposure and HLA in healthy donors. This CDR3 contains 15 residues. Germline V gives CDR1 MDHEN, CDR2 SYDVKM. V was trimmed by 5 bases and J by 1 base, leaving 12 bases between them. Measured with immunoSEQ multiplex PCR; TCRdb has only the in-frame clones, and not every one. This table holds 90,000 or so clones, approximately 81% found once. The sequenced sample consisted of PBMCs. V gene TRBV28 combines with J gene TRBJ1-5; the D gene is possibly TRBD1 (6 bases). The TCR was taken from a man younger than 30 in good health and CMV-seropositive. The CDR3 sequence: CASSVQGWSNQPQHF. CDR3 nucleotide sequence: TGTGCCAGCAGTGTACAGGGATGGAGCAATCAGCCCCAGCATTTT.